The sequence of this TCR beta chain was determined in a study of cytomegalovirus exposure and HLA in healthy donors. V trimming: 4 bases; J trimming: 2 bases; junction bases outside the gene matches: 14. This CDR3 is built from 19 residues. From germline, CDR1 is SGHTA and CDR2 FQGNSA. Regarding this clone: Its target is not known.

13 Jbeta primers and 60 Vbeta primers were used for the PCR. Libraries were prepared by immunoSEQ multiplex PCR; TCRdb keeps only in-frame clonotypes and omits some of them. The sample has fewer than 150,000 clones, roughly 80% seen once. Study-wide findings and caveats: CMV serostatus was the only recorded immune exposure for donors. Some V segments (TRBV6-2 and TRBV6-3 among them) were excluded as indistinguishable. The likely explanation for a cluster of highly shared sequence variants was sequencing artifact. Among CMV-associated TCR beta chains, most appeared HLA-restricted in a later analysis.

Material for sequencing was PBMCs. This chain joins TRBV7-2 and TRBJ2-1; the match to TRBD2 covers 10 bases. This TCR was recovered from a man in his forties in good health and CMV-seronegative. The CDR3 DNA reads as TGTGCCAGCAGCTCCCCGAGGGGTGCTAGCGGGGGCACCTACAATGAGCAGTTCTTC. It specifies CASSSPRGASGGTYNEQFF.